Detailed here is one T cell receptor beta chain. This record comes from a study of T cell repertoires in cytomegalovirus infection. This CDR3 comprises 16 residues. Germline values: CDR1 MDHEN, CDR2 SYDVKM. V lost 2 bases and J 1 base, leaving 15 bases between the germline ends. TCRdb redid the calling of the reads with MiXCR, one entry per CDR3 protein. The sample has some 97,000 distinct CDR3 sequences; roughly a quarter are singletons. The V gene is TRBV28, the J gene TRBJ2-7; weak D call: TRBD2 (5 bases). The clonotype was recovered from a human donor in good health (CMV status not recorded). Some clones in this sample may be carry-over from other donors' samples. What was sequenced was CD8+ T cells from PBMCs. The DNA of the CDR3 is TGTGCCAGCAGTTTAATAGAGGCGGACTTATCCTACGAGCAGTACTTC. Its translation: CASSLIEADLSYEQYF.